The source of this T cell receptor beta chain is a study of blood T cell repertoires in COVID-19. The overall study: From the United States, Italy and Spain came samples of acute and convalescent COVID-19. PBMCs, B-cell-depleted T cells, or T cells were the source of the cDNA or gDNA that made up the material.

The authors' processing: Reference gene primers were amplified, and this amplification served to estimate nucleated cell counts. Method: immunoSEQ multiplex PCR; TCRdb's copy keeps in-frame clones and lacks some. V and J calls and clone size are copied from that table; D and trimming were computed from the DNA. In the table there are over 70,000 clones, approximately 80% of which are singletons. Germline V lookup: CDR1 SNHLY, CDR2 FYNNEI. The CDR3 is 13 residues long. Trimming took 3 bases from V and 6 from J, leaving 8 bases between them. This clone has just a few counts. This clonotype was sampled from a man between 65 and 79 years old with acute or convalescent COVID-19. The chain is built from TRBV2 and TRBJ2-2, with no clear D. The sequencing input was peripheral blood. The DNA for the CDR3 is TGTGCCAGCAGTGATAACCGGGCCGGGGAGCTGTTTTTT. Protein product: CASSDNRAGELFF.